The sequence of this TCR beta chain was determined in a study of response to subunit inactivated influenza vaccine. Findings of the study overall: The authors suggested that every seasonal influenza vaccination recruits few new T cells.

TCRdb used MiXCR to reprocess the RT-PCR reads, holding one entry per CDR3 protein. The data hold hundreds of thousands of distinct CDR3 sequences, with roughly 22% observed a single time. The V end lost 3 bases, the J end lost 9 bases, and 11 bases lay between the germline ends. The CDR3 runs 12 residues. This clonotype was counted many times. No antigen is known for it. This TCR derives from a man between 50 and 69 years old who received an inactivated influenza vaccine. The chain is built from TRBV12-3 or TRBV12-4 and TRBJ1-1; TRBD1 might be the D (6 bases). Source: PBMCs from blood, taken about 20 months after vaccination. The CDR3: CASSLAGAKAFF. DNA for the CDR3: TGTGCCAGCAGTTTGGCAGGGGCTAAAGCTTTCTTT.